This entry lists 15 T cell receptor beta chains sequenced from one sample in a study of blood T cells in healthy people across ages. A sample-barcoded 5' primer and a J-beta primer mix were used in a second PCR of about 6 to 12 cycles. TCRdb reprocessed the 5' RACE reads via MiXCR and lists one record per CDR3 protein. The sample records approximately 1,700,000 distinct CDR3 sequences, 30% to 40% being singletons. Sequences were obtained from blood. The receptors originated from a human donor in good health.

This clonotype was counted a few times. CDR3 DNA: TGTGCCAGCAGTTTGTCGGGACAGACAGATACGCAGTATTTT. It codes for CASSLSGQTDTQYF. The V and J genes are TRBV12-3 or TRBV12-4 and TRBJ2-3; 7 bases agree with TRBD1. Trimming took 3 bases from V and 3 from J; bases not matched to a gene: 3. This CDR3 contains 14 residues.

The J gene is TRBJ1-1, the V gene TRBV5-1; D may be TRBD1 (5 bases). V was pared by 4 bases and J by 7 bases, with 17 bases between. Germline V gives CDR1 SGHRS, CDR2 YFSETQ. This CDR3 spans 14 amino acids. The CDR3 loop is CASSPRDIRGEAFF. The CDR3 DNA sequence: TGCGCCAGCAGCCCCCGCGATATTAGGGGTGAAGCTTTCTTT.

DNA of the CDR3: TGTGCCAGCAGCGAAAGCGGGGGGGCACTCATTCAGTACTTC. Encoded protein: CASSESGGALIQYF. The chain is built from TRBV9 and TRBJ2-4; 10 bases are shared with TRBD2. CDR1 SGDLS and CDR2 YYNGEE come from the germline V gene. V lost 3 bases to trimming and J lost 9 bases; unmatched junction nucleotides: 6. The CDR3 covers 14 residues.

The chain couples TRBV7-2 to TRBJ2-5; 14 bases are shared with TRBD2. Per germline, CDR1 SGHTA and CDR2 FQGNSA. J lost 2 bases, V lost 1 base, and 6 bases had no gene match. The CDR3 length is 18 residues. The CDR3, as DNA: TGTGCCAGCAGCTTAGGGACTAGCGGGGGGACGCAACAAGAGACCCAGTACTTC. Protein sequence: CASSLGTSGGTQQETQYF.

The V gene is TRBV29-1, the J gene TRBJ2-1, with D possibly called TRBD1 or TRBD2 (5 bases each). Deletions cut 0 bases from V and 5 bases from J, with 11 bases between. This CDR3 comprises 14 residues. Germline V gives CDR1 SQVTM, CDR2 ANQGSEA. In DNA form, the CDR3 reads TGCAGCGTTGAAGACTCCGGGACCCACAATGAGCAGTTCTTC. Its translation is CSVEDSGTHNEQFF.

The chain uses TRBV5-1 and TRBJ1-1; D gene unclear. Germline V gene lookup returns CDR1 SGHRS and CDR2 YFSETQ. The CDR3 has 13 amino acids. Deletions cut 5 bases from V and 4 bases from J, with 12 bases between. CDR3 in amino acids: CASSEVTSTEAFF. In DNA form, the CDR3 reads TGCGCCAGCAGTGAAGTTACTAGCACTGAAGCTTTCTTT.

This clonotype has just one count. V usage is TRBV6-6 and J usage is TRBJ2-1; tentatively, D is TRBD1 or TRBD2 (5 bases each). The CDR3 covers 14 residues. Trimming removed 6 bases at V and 9 bases at J, with 18 bases between. Germline CDR1 MNHNY, CDR2 SVGAGI (reference sequence). CDR3 in DNA: TGTGCCAGCAGGTTCTCGGGACGGGACGTTGAGCAGTTCTTC. This encodes CASRFSGRDVEQFF.

V is TRBV29-1 and J is TRBJ2-1; weak D call: TRBD2 (6 bases). The CDR3 length is 15 residues. Germline V gene lookup returns CDR1 SQVTM and CDR2 ANQGSEA. Trimming pared 6 bases from V and 0 bases from J, leaving 15 bases between. CDR3 in amino acids: CSVTAAGSSYNEQFF. CDR3 coding DNA: TGCAGCGTGACTGCAGCGGGCAGCTCCTACAATGAGCAGTTCTTC.

In this sample, this clonotype turned up a few times. The rearrangement uses TRBV5-1 and TRBJ2-1; D may match TRBD1 or TRBD2 (6 bases each). Germline CDR1 SGHRS, CDR2 YFSETQ. The CDR3 spans 18 residues. Trimming cost V 0 bases and J 8 bases, with 24 bases left between them. The DNA for the CDR3 is TGCGCCAGCAGCTTGGCCGGGGGCTCCCCTCTCGTGTGGGATGAGCAGTTCTTC. As protein: CASSLAGGSPLVWDEQFF.

The genes are TRBV7-2 and TRBJ2-3, with 8 nucleotides matching TRBD2. The CDR3 consists of 16 residues. The junction had 7 bases not matched to a gene; V was cut back by 4 bases and J by 1 base. CDR1 and CDR2 from the germline V gene are SGHTA and FQGNSA. CDR3 protein: CASSSALAAGTDTQYF. CDR3 sequence (DNA): TGTGCCAGCAGCTCAGCACTAGCGGCGGGCACAGATACGCAGTATTTT.

This clonotype has more than one count but fewer than ten. This chain joins TRBV20-1 and TRBJ2-3; D is undetermined. This CDR3 is built from 16 residues. CDR1 DFQATT and CDR2 SNEGSKA come from the germline V gene (reference sequence). V dropped 3 bases and J dropped 8 bases, with 24 bases sitting between them. Here the CDR3 reads CSASRRVLAPQGTQYF. CDR3 DNA sequence: TGCAGTGCTAGTAGAAGGGTCCTTGCTCCACAAGGTACGCAGTATTTT.

The chain is built from TRBV6-5 and TRBJ2-4, with D possibly being TRBD2 (5 bases). CDR1 MNHEY and CDR2 SVGAGI come from the germline V gene. The germline V and J ends were trimmed by 2 bases and 15 bases, with 17 bases remaining between them. This CDR3 is built from 13 residues. This chain's CDR3 is CASSYTTRGLPYF. The CDR3 DNA reads as TGTGCCAGCAGTTACACAACGCGAGGGCTTCCGTACTTC.

V and J are TRBV7-2 and TRBJ2-5; TRBD2 matches at 13 bases. The CDR3 length is 17 residues. Germline V CDR1 and CDR2: SGHTA, FQGNSA. The trim removed 4 bases at V and 2 bases at J, leaving 7 bases unmatched. DNA for the CDR3: TGTGCCAGCAGCTCCCCGGGACTAGCGGGGATACAAGAGACCCAGTACTTC. Translation: CASSSPGLAGIQETQYF.

The V call is TRBV7-9, the J call TRBJ1-1; no clear D. V lost 4 bases and J lost 4, with 16 bases in between. CDR3 length equals 15 residues. CDR1 and CDR2 from the germline V gene are SEHNR and FQNEAQ (reference sequence). CDR3 in amino acids: CASSSQIGQGTEAFF. In DNA, the CDR3 is TGTGCCAGCAGCTCTCAAATCGGGCAAGGCACTGAAGCTTTCTTT.

The V call is TRBV20-1, the J call TRBJ2-5, with D tentatively TRBD2 (6 bases). The length of the CDR3 is 14 residues. Deletions cut 6 bases from V and 5 bases from J, with 19 bases between. Germline CDR1 DFQATT, CDR2 SNEGSKA (reference sequence). The CDR3 nucleotides are TGCAGTGCCCAGGACGGGGGAGTAGGGGAGACCCAGTACTTC. The encoded protein is CSAQDGGVGETQYF.